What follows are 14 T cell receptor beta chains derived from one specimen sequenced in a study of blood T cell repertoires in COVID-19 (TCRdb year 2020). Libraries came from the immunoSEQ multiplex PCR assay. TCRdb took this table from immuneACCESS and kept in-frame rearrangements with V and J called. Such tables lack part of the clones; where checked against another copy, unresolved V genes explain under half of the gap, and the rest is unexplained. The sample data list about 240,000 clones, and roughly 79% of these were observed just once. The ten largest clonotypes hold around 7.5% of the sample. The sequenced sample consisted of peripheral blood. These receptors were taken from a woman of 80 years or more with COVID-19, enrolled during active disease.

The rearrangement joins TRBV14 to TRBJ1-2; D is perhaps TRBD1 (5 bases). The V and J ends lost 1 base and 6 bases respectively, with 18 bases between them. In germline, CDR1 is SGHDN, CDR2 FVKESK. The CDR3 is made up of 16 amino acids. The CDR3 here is CASSQGGVGRMDGYTF. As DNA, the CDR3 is TGTGCCAGCAGCCAAGGTGGGGTGGGGCGGATGGATGGCTACACCTTC.

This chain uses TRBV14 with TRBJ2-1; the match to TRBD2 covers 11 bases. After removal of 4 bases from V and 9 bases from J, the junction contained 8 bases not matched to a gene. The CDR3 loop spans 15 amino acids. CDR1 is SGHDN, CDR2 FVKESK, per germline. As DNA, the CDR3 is TGTGCCAGCAGCCGACTGACTAGCGGGGCAGCTGAGCAGTTCTTC. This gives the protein CASSRLTSGAAEQFF.

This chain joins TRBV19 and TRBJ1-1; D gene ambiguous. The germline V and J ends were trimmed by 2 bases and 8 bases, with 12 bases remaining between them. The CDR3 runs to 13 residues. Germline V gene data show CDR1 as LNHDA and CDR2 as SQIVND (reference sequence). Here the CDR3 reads CASSIMSREEAFF. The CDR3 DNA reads TGTGCCAGTAGTATAATGTCCCGGGAAGAAGCTTTCTTT.

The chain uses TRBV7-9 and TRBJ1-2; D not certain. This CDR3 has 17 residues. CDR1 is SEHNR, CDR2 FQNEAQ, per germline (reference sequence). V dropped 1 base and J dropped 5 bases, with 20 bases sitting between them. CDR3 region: CASSLGGGFPNGYGYTF. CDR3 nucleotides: TGTGCCAGCAGCTTAGGAGGCGGATTCCCGAATGGGTATGGCTACACCTTC.

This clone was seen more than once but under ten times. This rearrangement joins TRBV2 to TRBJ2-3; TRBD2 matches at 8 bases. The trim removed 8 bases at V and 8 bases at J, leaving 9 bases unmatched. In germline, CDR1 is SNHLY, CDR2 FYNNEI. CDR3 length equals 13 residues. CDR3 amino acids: CASEAGAGGTQYF. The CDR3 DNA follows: TGTGCCAGCGAAGCGGGGGCCGGGGGTACGCAGTATTTT.

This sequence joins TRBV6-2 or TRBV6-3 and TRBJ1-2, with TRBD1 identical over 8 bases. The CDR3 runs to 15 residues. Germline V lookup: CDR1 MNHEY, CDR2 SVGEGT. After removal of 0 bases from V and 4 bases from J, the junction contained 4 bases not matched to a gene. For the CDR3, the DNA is TGTGCCAGCAGTTACTCGCGTCAGGGGGCCTATGGCTACACCTTC. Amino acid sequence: CASSYSRQGAYGYTF.

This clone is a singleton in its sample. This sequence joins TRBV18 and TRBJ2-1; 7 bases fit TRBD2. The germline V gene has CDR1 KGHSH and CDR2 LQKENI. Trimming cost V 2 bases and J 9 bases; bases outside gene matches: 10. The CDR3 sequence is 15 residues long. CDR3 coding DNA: TGTGCCAGCTCACCAGGGGGAGGCAGGGAGGGTGAGCAGTTCTTC. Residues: CASSPGGGREGEQFF. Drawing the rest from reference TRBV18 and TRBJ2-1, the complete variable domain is NAGVMQNPRHLVRRRGQEARLRCSPMKGHSHVYWYRQLPEEGLKFMVYLQKENIIDESGMPKERFSAEFPKEGPSILRIQQVVRGDSAAYFCASSPGGGREGEQFFGPGTRLTVL.

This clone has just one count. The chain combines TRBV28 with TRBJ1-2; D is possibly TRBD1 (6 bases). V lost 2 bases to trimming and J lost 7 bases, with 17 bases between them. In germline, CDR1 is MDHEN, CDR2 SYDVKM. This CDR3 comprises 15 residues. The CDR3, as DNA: TGTGCCAGCAGTTTACCACTCGGACAGAGCCCTGGCTACACCTTC. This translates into CASSLPLGQSPGYTF.

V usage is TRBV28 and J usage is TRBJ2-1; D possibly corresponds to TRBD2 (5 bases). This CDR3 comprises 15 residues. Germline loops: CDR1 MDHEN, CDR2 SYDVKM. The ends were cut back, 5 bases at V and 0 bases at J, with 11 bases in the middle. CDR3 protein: CASSRTVRSYNEQFF. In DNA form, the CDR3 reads TGTGCCAGCAGTCGGACTGTCCGCTCCTACAATGAGCAGTTCTTC.

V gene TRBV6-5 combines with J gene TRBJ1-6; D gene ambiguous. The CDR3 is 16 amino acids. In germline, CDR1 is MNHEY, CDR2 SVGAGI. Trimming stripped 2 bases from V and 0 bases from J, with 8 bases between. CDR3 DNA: TGTGCCAGCAGTTACGAAGCGAGCTCCTATAATTCACCCCTCCACTTT. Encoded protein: CASSYEASSYNSPLHF.

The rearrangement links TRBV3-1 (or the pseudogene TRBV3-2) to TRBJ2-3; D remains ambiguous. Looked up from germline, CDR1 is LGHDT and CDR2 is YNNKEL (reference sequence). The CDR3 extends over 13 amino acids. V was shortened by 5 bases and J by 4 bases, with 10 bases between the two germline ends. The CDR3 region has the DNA TGTGCCAGCAGCTTCCTAGTGGCAGATACGCAGTATTTT. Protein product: CASSFLVADTQYF.

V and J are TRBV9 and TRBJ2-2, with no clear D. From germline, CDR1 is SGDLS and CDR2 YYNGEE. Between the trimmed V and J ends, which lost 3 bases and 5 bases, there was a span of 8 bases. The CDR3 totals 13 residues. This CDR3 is CASSGSNTGELFF. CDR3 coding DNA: TGTGCCAGCAGCGGGAGTAATACCGGGGAGCTGTTTTTT.

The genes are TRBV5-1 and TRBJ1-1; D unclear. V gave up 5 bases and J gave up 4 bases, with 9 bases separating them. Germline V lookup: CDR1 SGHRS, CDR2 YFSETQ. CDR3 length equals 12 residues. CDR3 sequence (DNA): TGCGCCAGCAGTCAGACACGCACTGAAGCTTTCTTT. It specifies CASSQTRTEAFF. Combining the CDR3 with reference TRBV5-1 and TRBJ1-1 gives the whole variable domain KAGVTQTPRYLIKTRGQQVTLSCSPISGHRSVSWYQQTPGQGLQFLFEYFSETQRNKGNFPGRFSGRQFSNSRSEMNVSTLELGDSALYLCASSQTRTEAFFGQGTRLTVV.

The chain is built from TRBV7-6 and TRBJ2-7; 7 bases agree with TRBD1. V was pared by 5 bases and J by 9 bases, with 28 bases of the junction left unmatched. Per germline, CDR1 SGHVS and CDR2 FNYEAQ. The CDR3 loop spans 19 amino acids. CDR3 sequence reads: CASSPNPPRTGTVGLGQYF. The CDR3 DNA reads TGTGCCAGCAGCCCCAACCCACCACGAACCGGGACAGTCGGCCTGGGGCAGTACTTC.